These 7 T cell receptor beta chains were sequenced from one sample in a study of T cells in Graves' hyperthyroidism and ophthalmopathy (dated 2019 in TCRdb). Libraries were prepared through multiplex PCR. Sequencing used an Illumina HiSeq 2000. The TCR beta CDR3 regions were amplified from the RNA transcripts. The TCR CDR3 was subjected to a first round of RT-PCR using the HTBI primer set and the Qiagen OneStep RT-PCR kit. TCRdb reprocessed the public reads (quality trimming at Q25 with fastp, clone calling with MiXCR) and kept in-frame beta chains. Identical CDR3 protein sequences are pooled into one entry, listed with their most common genes and DNA. The sample yields under 350,000 distinct CDR3 sequences; more than 15% were counted once. Of the sample, approximately 60% falls within the top ten clones. The sample consisted of blood. These receptor sequences come from a woman aged 60-75 years with Graves' ophthalmopathy.

This clonotype was counted between two and nine times. This sequence joins TRBV13 and TRBJ2-1, with D unclear. The CDR3 is 12 residues long. Trimming removed 1 base at V and 9 bases at J, with 7 bases between. Germline V gives CDR1 PRHDT, CDR2 FYEKMQ (reference sequence). CDR3 sequence (DNA): TGTGCCAGCAGCTTAGCTGGGGTTGAGCAGTTCTTC. As protein: CASSLAGVEQFF.

Only one count was recorded for this clonotype. This clone may be a read error of a much larger clone one base away. The J gene is TRBJ1-1, the V gene TRBV20-1; D remains unclear. This CDR3 has 14 residues. Trimming cost V 0 bases and J 4 bases, with 12 bases left between them. CDR1 DFQATT and CDR2 SNEGSKA come from the germline V gene (reference sequence). As DNA, the CDR3 is TGCAGTGCTAGAGATACGGGGATGGGCACTGAAGCTTTCTTT. Translation: CSARDTGMGTEAFF.

This clonotype was seen at least ten times. The chain is built from TRBV12-3 or TRBV12-4 and TRBJ2-3; TRBD2 aligns across 7 bases. The CDR3 totals 14 residues. Trimming removed 6 bases from V and 4 bases from J; junction bases left unmatched: 7. The CDR3 bases are TGTGCCAGCAGCTTCACAGCGGGATCAGATACGCAGTATTTT. It is translated as CASSFTAGSDTQYF.

This clonotype has more than one count but fewer than ten. The V call is TRBV27, the J call TRBJ1-2, with 8 bases fitting TRBD1. The CDR3 spans 19 residues. Germline V lookup: CDR1 MNHEY, CDR2 SMNVEV (reference sequence). The trim removed 3 bases at V and 0 bases at J, leaving 15 bases unmatched. The DNA for the CDR3 is TGTGCCAGCAGTTTTGGGGGGGTCCCGGGACAGGCACCTAACTATGGCTACACCTTC. Translated: CASSFGGVPGQAPNYGYTF.

This clonotype was seen a few times. The chain's CDR3 is CASSLSWTGVYEQYF. In nucleotides, the CDR3 is TGCGCCAGCAGCTTGAGTTGGACAGGGGTCTACGAGCAGTACTTC. This chain uses TRBV5-1 with TRBJ2-7, with 9 bases fitting TRBD1. CDR1 and CDR2 (germline): SGHRS, YFSETQ. This CDR3 has 15 amino acids. The J segment lost 3 bases and the V segment lost 1 base, leaving 5 bases of the junction unmatched.

The table lists this clonotype with many counts. The chain uses TRBV20-1 and TRBJ1-1; no definite D call. The length of the CDR3 is 15 residues. The germline gives CDR1 DFQATT, CDR2 SNEGSKA (reference sequence). V was pared by 4 bases and J by 5 bases, with 20 bases between. CDR3 in amino acids: CSATPGHRRWTEAFF. The CDR3 nucleotides are TGCAGTGCTACCCCCGGCCACCGAAGGTGGACTGAAGCTTTCTTT.

The chain recombines TRBV4-1 with TRBJ2-2; 10 nucleotides match TRBD1. CDR3 length: 18 residues. Germline values: CDR1 MGHRA, CDR2 YSYEKL. The junction had 13 bases not matched to a gene; V was cut back by 5 bases and J by 4 bases. CDR3 sequence reads: CASSSTIPGTGVTGELFF. The CDR3 DNA is TGCGCCAGCAGCTCAACAATCCCCGGGACAGGGGTCACCGGGGAGCTGTTTTTT.